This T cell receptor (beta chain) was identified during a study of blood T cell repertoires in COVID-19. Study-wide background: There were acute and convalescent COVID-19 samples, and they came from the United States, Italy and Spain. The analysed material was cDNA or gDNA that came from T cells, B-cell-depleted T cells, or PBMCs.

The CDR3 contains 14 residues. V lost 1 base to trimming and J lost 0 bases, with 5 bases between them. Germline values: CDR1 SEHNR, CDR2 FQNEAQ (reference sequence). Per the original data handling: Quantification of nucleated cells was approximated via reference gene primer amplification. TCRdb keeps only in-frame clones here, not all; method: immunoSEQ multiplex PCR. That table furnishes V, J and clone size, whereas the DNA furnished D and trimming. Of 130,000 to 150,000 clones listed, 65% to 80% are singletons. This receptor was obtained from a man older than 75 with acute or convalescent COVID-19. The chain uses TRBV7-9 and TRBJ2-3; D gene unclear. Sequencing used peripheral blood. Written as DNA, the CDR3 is TGTGCCAGCAGCTTAGGTCTCAGCACAGATACGCAGTATTTT. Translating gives CASSLGLSTDTQYF.